This TCR beta chain was profiled in a study of T cell repertoires in cytomegalovirus infection. The overall study: Recently identified HLA-C-restricted CMV epitopes were among the peptides used. Public TCR beta signatures provided an indication of both CMV infection and a matching HLA type.

TCRdb itself ran the reads through MiXCR, one entry per CDR3 protein. This sample carries about half a million distinct CDR3 sequences, 42% of them seen once, and the ten largest clones take roughly two fifths. Germline CDR1 is SNHLY and CDR2 is FYNNEI. Trimming took 6 bases from V and 0 from J, leaving 9 bases between them. The CDR3 spans 14 residues. On this clonotype: The target antigen is unknown.

The V and J genes are TRBV2 and TRBJ1-3, with D unclear. This specimen consisted of cultured PBMCs, obtained from culture after CMV antigen stimulation. The origin of this receptor is a human donor in good health (CMV status not recorded). Some clones in this sample may be carry-over from other donors' samples. Here the CDR3 DNA reads TGTGCCAGCAGGGCGGCTTACTCTGGAAACACCATATATTTT. This encodes CASRAAYSGNTIYF.